One and the same sample provided the 27 T cell receptor beta chains below, sequenced in a study of T-cell memory formation after mild COVID-19 (dated by TCRdb to the early 2020s). The library was built by means of 5' RACE. Instrument used: Illumina NovaSeq 6000. Starting from the raw public reads, TCRdb applied fastp trimming at Q25, assembled clones with MiXCR and retained in-frame beta chains. Each CDR3 protein gets just one entry, which takes the most common genes and DNA from the rows behind it. The sample table shows about 350,000 distinct CDR3 sequences, and 13% to 15% are seen once. Jointly, the top ten make up approximately 20% of the sample. Sample: PBMCs or a T cell subset sorted from them (not recorded which). These TCRs come from a man aged 18 to 35 who had mild COVID-19 (a few samples of this study predate the infection). The sample titles of this study are shuffled in the database, so cell type and time point are left out; the donor was told from shared clones.

V is TRBV7-2 and J is TRBJ2-2; no firm D call. Trimming took off 5 bases at V and 4 bases at J, with 14 bases between the two ends. Looked up from germline, CDR1 is SGHTA and CDR2 is FQGNSA. This CDR3 is built from 15 residues. The CDR3 region is CASSPLPSGTGELFF. In nucleotides, the CDR3 is TGTGCCAGCAGCCCACTACCCTCAGGCACCGGGGAGCTGTTTTTT.

There are a few counts of this clonotype. The gene calls are TRBV15 and TRBJ2-3; tentative D call: TRBD1 (6 bases). V gave up 3 bases and J gave up 5 bases, with 12 bases separating them. The CDR3 is made up of 14 amino acids. Germline V gene sequence: CDR1 LNHNV, CDR2 YYDKDF (reference sequence). CDR3 bases: TGTGCCACCAGCAGGCGATCACAGGGAGATACGCAGTATTTT. This gives the protein CATSRRSQGDTQYF.

This clonotype has only a few counts. V is TRBV6-2 or TRBV6-3 and J is TRBJ2-3, with D hard to call. CDR1 is MNHEY and CDR2 is SVGEGT in the germline V gene. V was cut by 7 bases and J by 7 bases, with 15 bases left in between. This CDR3 is 13 amino acids long. CDR3 bases: TGTGCCAGCACACCTCGACACGCGCATACGCAGTATTTT. This translates into CASTPRHAHTQYF.

This clonotype was counted between two and nine times. V is TRBV12-3 or TRBV12-4 and J is TRBJ1-3, with a weak D call TRBD1 (5 bases). With 3 bases removed from V and 0 bases from J, the gap between germline ends came to 9 bases. The CDR3 runs 15 residues. CDR3 residues: CASSFGGSSGNTIYF. CDR3 in DNA: TGTGCCAGCAGTTTCGGGGGGAGCTCTGGAAACACCATATATTTT.

For the CDR3, the DNA is TGTGCCAGCAGCGACAGCATCCAAGAGACCCAGTACTTC. It translates to CASSDSIQETQYF. V usage is TRBV7-9 and J usage is TRBJ2-5; D is perhaps TRBD1 (5 bases). The length of the CDR3 is 13 residues. Germline-derived CDR1 and CDR2 are SEHNR and FQNEAQ (reference sequence). V lost 5 bases and J 1 base, leaving 8 bases between the germline ends.

This chain uses TRBV2 with TRBJ1-5, with D possibly matching TRBD1 (6 bases). In germline, CDR1 is SNHLY, CDR2 FYNNEI. Trimming cost V 4 bases and J 3 bases, with 10 bases left between them. The CDR3 is 14 amino acids. The CDR3: CASSVQGLNQPQHF. The CDR3 DNA reads TGTGCCAGCAGTGTTCAGGGGCTCAATCAGCCCCAGCATTTT.

The V gene is TRBV11-2, the J gene TRBJ1-1, with D unresolved. Germline V lookup: CDR1 SGHAT, CDR2 FQNNGV. Trimming cost V 6 bases and J 3 bases, with 11 bases left between them. This CDR3 has 13 residues. The CDR3 region is CASSYKGYTEAFF. As DNA, the CDR3 is TGTGCCAGCAGTTACAAGGGTTACACTGAAGCTTTCTTT.

The table lists this clonotype with a few counts. The chain joins TRBV20-1 to TRBJ2-1; no clear D. The CDR3 consists of 13 residues. Trimming left V 5 bases short and J 6 bases short, with 14 bases between. Germline V gene data show CDR1 as DFQATT and CDR2 as SNEGSKA (reference sequence). The CDR3 region is CSAFRPGFNEQFF. The CDR3 DNA sequence: TGCAGTGCTTTTCGACCGGGCTTCAATGAGCAGTTCTTC.

The V and J genes are TRBV4-2 and TRBJ2-3; TRBD2 matches at 11 bases. The V segment lost 0 bases and the J segment 1 base; nucleotides outside the gene matches: 0. Germline values: CDR1 LGHNA, CDR2 YNFKEQ. The CDR3 loop spans 16 amino acids. The CDR3 is CASSQETSGGTDTQYF. CDR3 coding DNA: TGTGCCAGCAGCCAAGAGACTAGCGGGGGCACAGATACGCAGTATTTT.

This clonotype was picked up a small number of times. The rearrangement uses TRBV9 and TRBJ2-3, with 9 bases matching TRBD2. Germline V gene data show CDR1 as SGDLS and CDR2 as YYNGEE. With V trimmed by 3 bases and J by 6 bases, 8 bases remained unmatched. The CDR3 loop spans 15 amino acids. The CDR3 here is CASSETSGIADTQYF. The CDR3, as DNA: TGTGCCAGCAGCGAGACTAGCGGCATAGCGGATACGCAGTATTTT. Based on the CDR3 plus reference TRBV9 and TRBJ2-3, the full variable domain is DSGVTQTPKHLITATGQRVTLRCSPRSGDLSVYWYQQSLDQGLQFLIQYYNGEERAKGNILERFSAQQFPDLHSELNLSSLELGDSALYFCASSETSGIADTQYFGPGTRLTVL.

The chain joins TRBV5-6 to TRBJ1-5; TRBD1 might be the D (5 bases). CDR3 size: 16 residues. Looked up from germline, CDR1 is SGHDT and CDR2 is YYEEEE. With 2 bases removed from V and 4 bases from J, the gap between germline ends came to 16 bases. CDR3 DNA: TGTGCCAGCAGCTTTTTTCGCCGGGACGCAAATCAGCCCCAGCATTTT. This codes for CASSFFRRDANQPQHF. The whole variable domain, remainder taken from reference TRBV5-6 and TRBJ1-5, is DAGVTQSPTHLIKTRGQQVTLRCSPKSGHDTVSWYQQALGQGPQFIFQYYEEEERQRGNFPDRFSGHQFPNYSSELNVNALLLGDSALYLCASSFFRRDANQPQHFGDGTRLSIL.

This clonotype was detected many times. The V call is TRBV4-3, the J call TRBJ2-5; 7 bases map to TRBD2. Germline CDR1 LGHNA, CDR2 YSLEER. Trimming at V came to 4 bases and at J to 5 bases, leaving 7 bases not matched to a gene. CDR3 length equals 14 residues. The CDR3 is CASSPSLATETQYF. The CDR3 region has the DNA TGCGCCAGCAGCCCGTCACTAGCGACCGAGACCCAGTACTTC.

CDR3 sequence reads: CASSPRGTQYF. The CDR3 DNA follows: TGTGCCAGCAGCCCGCGGGGGACCCAGTACTTC. This chain uses TRBV6-2 or TRBV6-3 with TRBJ2-5; D is possibly TRBD2 (6 bases). Germline CDR1 and CDR2: MNHEY and SVGEGT. The germline V and J ends were trimmed by 6 bases and 7 bases, with 9 bases remaining between them. This CDR3 has 11 residues.

CDR3 amino acids: CASRNSGGSSYNEQFF. CDR3 sequence (DNA): TGCGCCAGCAGAAATAGCGGGGGGAGCTCCTACAATGAGCAGTTCTTC. The chain recombines TRBV5-1 with TRBJ2-1; 10 bases match TRBD2. This CDR3 spans 16 amino acids. CDR1 is SGHRS, CDR2 YFSETQ, per germline. The ends lost 5 bases at V and 0 bases at J; junction bases unmatched: 5.

This clonotype was counted only a few times. The gene calls are TRBV3-1 and TRBJ1-2; D is perhaps TRBD1 (5 bases). The CDR3 contains 13 residues. Trimming removed 7 bases at V and 2 bases at J, with 11 bases between. Germline V gene data show CDR1 as LGHDT and CDR2 as YNNKEL (reference sequence). CDR3: CASTRDRNYGYTF. CDR3 bases: TGTGCCAGCACCCGGGACCGAAACTATGGCTACACCTTC.

The chain uses TRBV4-1 and TRBJ2-5; 11 nucleotides align to TRBD2. The V segment lost 4 bases and the J segment 10 bases; nucleotides outside the gene matches: 11. Germline-derived CDR1 and CDR2 are MGHRA and YSYEKL. The CDR3 is made up of 15 amino acids. In DNA, the CDR3 is TGCGCCAGCAGCCCCACTCCTAGCGGGGGGAAGGGCCAGTACTTC. Its protein is CASSPTPSGGKGQYF.

This clonotype was seen a handful of times. J is TRBJ1-1 and V is TRBV7-9; D unresolved. Germline CDR1 is SEHNR and CDR2 is FQNEAQ (reference sequence). The V gene lost 6 bases and the J gene lost 5 bases, with 16 bases spanning the gap. The CDR3 covers 14 residues. DNA of the CDR3: TGTGCCAGCAGTCTAGGAGCGCCCGGTACTGAAGCTTTCTTT. Translation gives CASSLGAPGTEAFF.

The V and J genes are TRBV20-1 and TRBJ1-1, with D perhaps TRBD1 (5 bases). The CDR3 runs to 15 residues. CDR1 and CDR2 (germline): DFQATT, SNEGSKA (reference sequence). Trimming removed 0 bases from V and 1 base from J, with 12 bases in between. CDR3 sequence reads: CSARDPRGSNTEAFF. The CDR3, as DNA: TGCAGTGCTAGAGATCCAAGGGGATCGAACACTGAAGCTTTCTTT.

The gene calls are TRBV25-1 and TRBJ1-4; 7 nucleotides align to TRBD1. The CDR3 runs 14 residues. Germline V gives CDR1 MGHDK, CDR2 SYGVNS. V trimming: 6 bases; J trimming: 4 bases; junction bases outside the gene matches: 5. CDR3 coding DNA: TGTGCCAGCAGCCCGGGACAGCATAATGAAAAACTGTTTTTT. This translates into CASSPGQHNEKLFF.

This sequence joins TRBV7-2 and TRBJ1-3; D uncertain. The CDR3 is made up of 15 amino acids. The V gene lost 5 bases and the J gene lost 2 bases, with 13 bases spanning the gap. Looked up from germline, CDR1 is SGHTA and CDR2 is FQGNSA. CDR3 DNA sequence: TGTGCCAGCAGCGTTACAGCCGTCCCTGGAAACACCATATATTTT. This sequence encodes CASSVTAVPGNTIYF.

The chain recombines TRBV7-8 with TRBJ1-2; D possibly corresponds to TRBD1 (5 bases). Germline lookup yields CDR1 SGHVS and CDR2 FQNEAQ. The CDR3 is 14 amino acids. The V and J ends lost 0 bases and 5 bases respectively, with 10 bases between them. CDR3 residues: CASSLALGGYGYTF. The CDR3 DNA follows: TGTGCCAGCAGCTTAGCGCTGGGGGGTTATGGCTACACCTTC.

This clonotype has just a few counts. The gene calls are TRBV20-1 and TRBJ1-1; tentatively, D is TRBD1 (5 bases). Germline CDR1 and CDR2: DFQATT and SNEGSKA (reference sequence). Trimming shortened V by 7 bases and J by 1 base, and 7 bases separated the two germline ends. The CDR3 consists of 11 residues. DNA for the CDR3: TGCAGTGGAGGGGAGAACACTGAAGCTTTCTTT. Encoded protein: CSGGENTEAFF.

In this sample, this clonotype turned up a few times. This chain's CDR3 is CASSQVGNTEAFF. DNA for the CDR3: TGTGCCAGCAGCCAAGTAGGGAACACTGAAGCTTTCTTT. The rearrangement joins TRBV3-1 to TRBJ1-1; D is uncertain. Germline CDR1 and CDR2: LGHDT and YNNKEL (reference sequence). This CDR3 region has 13 residues. V dropped 1 base and J dropped 1 base, with 4 bases sitting between them. Supplemented by reference TRBV3-1 and TRBJ1-1, the full variable domain reads DTAVSQTPKYLVTQMGNDKSIKCEQNLGHDTMYWYKQDSKKFLKIMFSYNNKELIINETVPNRFSPKSPDKAHLNLHINSLELGDSAVYFCASSQVGNTEAFFGQGTRLTVV.

This clonotype was found a few times. This chain connects TRBV4-3 to TRBJ1-1; D is unclear. Germline V gives CDR1 LGHNA, CDR2 YSLEER. The CDR3 loop spans 9 amino acids. V lost 8 bases to trimming and J lost 12 bases, with 10 bases between them. CDR3 loop: CASRGRTFF. The CDR3 DNA sequence: TGCGCCAGCCGCGGTCGGACTTTCTTT.

The chain uses TRBV20-1 and TRBJ1-2, with 7 nucleotides matching TRBD1. J lost 5 bases, V lost 7 bases, and 7 bases had no gene match. Looked up from germline, CDR1 is DFQATT and CDR2 is SNEGSKA (reference sequence). This CDR3 spans 12 amino acids. The CDR3: CSVVTGPYGYTF. The CDR3 nucleotides are TGCAGTGTCGTGACAGGGCCATATGGCTACACCTTC.

The sample holds many counts of this clonotype. The chain recombines TRBV6-5 with TRBJ2-3; TRBD2 is a possible D gene (5 bases). Germline CDR1 MNHEY, CDR2 SVGAGI. Between the trimmed V and J ends, which lost 6 bases and 4 bases, there was a span of 14 bases. The CDR3 is 14 amino acids. The CDR3 protein is CASSRREGADTQYF. The CDR3, as DNA: TGTGCCAGCAGCCGCCGTGAGGGTGCAGATACGCAGTATTTT.

This clonotype appeared a few times. The chain couples TRBV29-1 to TRBJ2-3, with 7 positions matching TRBD1. J was trimmed by 4 bases and V by 4 bases; bases with no gene match: 5. Germline CDR1 SQVTM, CDR2 ANQGSEA. This CDR3 is 13 amino acids long. The CDR3 bases are TGCAGCGTTGCCGCCCAGGGGGCAGATACGCAGTATTTT. Translated: CSVAAQGADTQYF.